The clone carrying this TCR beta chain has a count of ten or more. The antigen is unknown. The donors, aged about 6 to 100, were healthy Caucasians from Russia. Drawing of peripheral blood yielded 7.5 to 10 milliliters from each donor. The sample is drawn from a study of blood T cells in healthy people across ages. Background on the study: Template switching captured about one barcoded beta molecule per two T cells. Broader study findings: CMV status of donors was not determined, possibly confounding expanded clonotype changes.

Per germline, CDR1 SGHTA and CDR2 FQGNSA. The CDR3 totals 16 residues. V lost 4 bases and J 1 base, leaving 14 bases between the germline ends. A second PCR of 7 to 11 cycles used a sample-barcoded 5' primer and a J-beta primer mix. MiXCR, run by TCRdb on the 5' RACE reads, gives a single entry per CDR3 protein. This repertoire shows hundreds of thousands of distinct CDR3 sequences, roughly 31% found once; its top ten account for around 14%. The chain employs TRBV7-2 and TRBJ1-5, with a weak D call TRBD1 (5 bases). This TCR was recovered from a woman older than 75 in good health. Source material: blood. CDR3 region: CASSWSGARSNQPQHF. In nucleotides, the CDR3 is TGTGCCAGCAGCTGGAGCGGGGCGAGAAGCAATCAGCCCCAGCATTTT.